This T cell receptor (beta chain) was documented in a study of blood T cell repertoires in COVID-19 (dated by TCRdb to 2019 to 2021). Study-level background: Samples from collaborators originated in the United States, Italy and Spain and spanned both the acute and convalescent phases of COVID-19. The material from the prospective study consisted of cDNA or gDNA derived from T cells, B-cell-depleted T cells, or PBMCs. The repertoires were released in a freely available public database meant as a resource for research on the immune response to SARS-CoV-2. Sample metadata almost always included a de-identified subject ID, COVID-19 status, age in years and sex. Samples came from the ongoing ImmuneRACE study (first 160 participants) plus 1,254 subjects from 6 global collaborators. Where HLA class I and class II types were available, the types were taken from metadata supplied by the sample provider, not from assay-based typing. Subjects who had been exposed to COVID-19, were actively infected with it, or had recovered from it provided the deeply sampled blood TCRbeta repertoires that made up the dataset.

Enrolling through a virtual design, the prospective study's participants ranged in age from roughly 18 to 89 years and lived across more than 20 United States geographic areas. To assign participants to cohorts, the prospective study relied on clinical history that participants themselves reported in a screening survey and a study questionnaire. For ImmuneRACE Cohort 3, a participant was defined as recovered based on two consecutive negative NP/OP PCR tests, clearance by a healthcare professional, or resolution of symptoms. In the prospective study, whole blood, serum and a nasopharyngeal or oropharyngeal swab were collected from each participant by mobile phlebotomists. Prospective study participants could optionally give additional blood draws and questionnaires over a roughly two-month period. Blood samples from the prospective study were shipped frozen or at room temperature prior to DNA extraction.

Overall study results and their limits: How much clinical and demographic metadata was included differed by source and by participant, and the metadata was provided uncurated.

From the germline V gene, CDR1 is SGHTA and CDR2 is FQGNSA. Cut back by 0 bases and 6 bases, the V and J ends lie 18 bases apart. The CDR3 starts with the cysteine, ends with the phenylalanine, and has 17 residues. The only DNA kept is the CDR3, 51 bases in frame from the first base. This clone was picked up a small number of times. There is no known antigen for this receptor. No quality values exist for individual bases; no much larger clone is one base distant. The immunoSEQ Assay, a bias-controlled multiplex PCR, was used to amplify TCRbeta CDR3 regions from genomic DNA. The authors' analysis ran thus. The number of nucleated cells in each sample was estimated by amplification of reference gene primers within the assay. To quantify the absolute abundance of each unique TCRbeta CDR3 rearrangement, sequence reads were collapsed and filtered. For each sample, productive Simpson clonality was calculated by taking the square root of Simpson's diversity index across productive rearrangements. TCRdb's version of the immuneACCESS table is confined to in-frame rearrangements and falls short of the full clone set. An unresolved V gene accounts for under half of the shortfall where checked; the remainder is of unknown origin. V, J and clone size are those of that table, while D and trimming were read from the DNA. The sample table shows around 310,000 clones, and about 90% are seen once. The ten largest clonotypes hold less than 9.5% of the sample.

The sequencing input was PBMCs or T cells enriched from blood (not recorded which). This chain joins TRBV7-2 to TRBJ1-5; TRBD1 is a possible D gene, resting on 5 matching bases. This clonotype was sampled from a woman between 25 and 40 years old who had recovered from COVID-19. The CDR3 region has the sequence CASSLALGPQSPQPQHF. At the DNA level, the sequence is TGTGCCAGCAGCTTAGCCTTGGGGCCCCAATCGCCTCAGCCCCAGCATTTT.